This T cell receptor beta chain was profiled in a study of cytomegalovirus exposure and HLA in healthy donors. Looking at the study overall: Falling in the Caucasian-associated ancestry cluster were about four fifths of 300 to 500 genotyped donors. General study findings and limits: In a later analysis, productive TCRs from donors in an Asian-associated ancestry cluster reportedly carried fewer N-insertions than the cohort mean. The only immune exposure information that was available was CMV serostatus.

V was pared by 4 bases and J by 6 bases, with 6 bases between. Germline V CDR1 and CDR2: SGHRS, YFSETQ. The CDR3 is 11 residues long. With regard to this clone: As yet, its antigen is unknown.

PCR was performed using 60 Vbeta and 13 Jbeta primers. Some clones are missing from TCRdb's copy, which holds only in-frame ones; the method was immunoSEQ multiplex PCR. The sample yields 210,000 or so clones, roughly four fifths seen once. The sequence came from a girl aged 10 to 17 in good health and CMV-seronegative. Sequencing was performed on PBMCs. The chain combines TRBV5-1 with TRBJ2-3, with D unclear. This CDR3 reads CASSLDDTQYF. The DNA of the CDR3 is TGCGCCAGCAGCCTAGATGATACGCAGTATTTT. Using reference TRBV5-1 and TRBJ2-3 for the parts outside the CDR3, the full variable domain is KAGVTQTPRYLIKTRGQQVTLSCSPISGHRSVSWYQQTPGQGLQFLFEYFSETQRNKGNFPGRFSGRQFSNSRSEMNVSTLELGDSALYLCASSLDDTQYFGPGTRLTVL.